These T cell receptor beta chains were read from a single sample in a study of blood T cells in healthy people across ages. TCRdb recomputed calls from the 5' RACE reads with MiXCR, one row per CDR3 protein. The sample gives 750,000 to 850,000 distinct CDR3 sequences, more than 20% of which show up once; approximately 4% is in the top ten. These same records also appear under a second study, on T cells of mothers and their children.

Sequenced: blood. The receptors were sampled from a boy aged 10-17 years in good health. The CDR3 runs from the conserved cysteine through the conserved F or W. Each record gives: D gene, V gene, clone size, J gene, CDR3 DNA, CDR3 protein. D genes are given only for firm matches. A row's size may be missing; if present it is once, few, many or a size class.

-	TRBV5-1	-	TRBJ2-3	TGCGCCAGCAGTTTGACAATCTCTAGCACAGATACGCAGTATTTT	CASSLTISSTDTQYF
TRBD1	TRBV4-3	-	TRBJ2-1	TGCGCCAGCAGCCGGGAACCTGGACAGGGGTTTAATGAGCAGTTCTTC	CASSREPGQGFNEQFF
-	TRBV20-1	-	TRBJ1-3	TGCAGTGCTAGAGAGCCAGACGGAAACACCATATATTTT	CSAREPDGNTIYF
-	TRBV5-1	-	TRBJ2-7	TGCGCCAACAGCTTGACAGGTTTCCCCGACGAGCAGTACTTC	CANSLTGFPDEQYF
-	TRBV12-3/TRBV12-4	few	TRBJ1-6	TGTGCCAGCAGCCGGGGCTCCTATAATTCACCCCTCCACTTT	CASSRGSYNSPLHF
TRBD2	TRBV7-9	few	TRBJ2-5	TGTGCCAGCAGTTCGACTCCGGGACTAGCAGAGTTCCAAGAGACCCAGTACTTC	CASSSTPGLAEFQETQYF
TRBD1	TRBV5-6	-	TRBJ2-2	TGTGCCAGCAGCGCGGGACAGGGGAGTACCGGGGAGCTGTTTTTT	CASSAGQGSTGELFF
-	TRBV7-2	-	TRBJ2-7	TGTGCCAGCAGCCCCGGGGGCTACTCGGGCGAGCAGTGCTTC	CASSPGGYSGEQCF
TRBD2	TRBV29-1	many	TRBJ2-3	TGCAGCGTCGGACTAGTGCCAGATACGCAGTATTTT	CSVGLVPDTQYF
TRBD1	TRBV18	few	TRBJ2-2	TGTGCCAGCTCACATGACAGGGTGAACACCGGGGAGCTGTTTTTT	CASSHDRVNTGELFF
-	TRBV7-2	few	TRBJ1-6	TGTGCCAGCAGCTTACCCGGACAGAGCTCCTATAATTCACCCCTCCACTTT	CASSLPGQSSYNSPLHF
-	TRBV12-3/TRBV12-4	few	TRBJ2-5	TGTGCCAGCAGTTTAGGCCCAGGACGTATAGACCAAGAGACCCAGTACTTC	CASSLGPGRIDQETQYF
-	TRBV2	-	TRBJ2-4	TGTGCCAGCAGAGTAGATACAACGGCAAGGAATATTCAGTACTTC	CASRVDTTARNIQYF
TRBD1	TRBV3-1	few	TRBJ1-1	TGTGCCAGCAGGGGGACAGGGGAGACTGAAGCTTTCTTT	CASRGTGETEAFF
-	TRBV6-1	-	TRBJ2-7	TGTGCCAGCAAGAGGGAGTCCTCCTACGAGCAGTACTTC	CASKRESSYEQYF
-	TRBV2	few	TRBJ1-1	TGTGCCAGCAGTGGAAGACCAGGGAACACTGAAGCTTTCTTT	CASSGRPGNTEAFF
-	TRBV7-9	few	TRBJ2-1	TGTGCCAGCAGCCCCCCACCAGCTAGCGAGTACAATGAGCAGTTCTTC	CASSPPPASEYNEQFF
-	TRBV28	-	TRBJ1-3	TGTGCCAGCAGGGAAAACGGACGGCTCTCTAGAAACACCACATATTTT	CASRENGRLSRNTTYF